These 20 T cell receptor beta chains share one sample of origin, sequenced in a study of tumor-infiltrating lymphocytes in oesophageal squamous cell carcinoma. TCRdb recomputed calls from the PCR reads with MiXCR, one row per CDR3 protein. In the table there are fewer than 11,000 distinct CDR3 sequences, roughly 60% of which are singletons. Input material: esophageal tumor tissue. The receptors stem from a male donor with esophageal squamous cell carcinoma.

The gene calls are TRBV7-2 and TRBJ2-3, with 11 positions matching TRBD2. The last part of the DNA fits TRBJ2-7 better; the J call may be wrong. CDR1 is SGHTA and CDR2 is FQGNSA in the germline V gene. The CDR3 sequence is 14 residues long. As DNA, the CDR3 is TGTGCCAGCAGCTTAACTAGCGGGAGACACGAGCAGTACTTC. It encodes CASSLTSGRHEQYF.

This clonotype was seen more than once but under ten times. Sequence at one end of the junction differs from germline and may be a read error. This rearrangement joins TRBV7-7 to TRBJ2-1; D tentatively reads TRBD1 or TRBD2 (5 bases each). The CDR3 has 13 amino acids. Per the germline V gene, CDR1 is SSHAT and CDR2 is FNYEAQ (reference sequence). CDR3 DNA sequence: TGTGCTAGCAGCTTAGGATACGGGGACGAGCAGTTCTTC. Residues: CASSLGYGDEQFF.

The DNA for the CDR3 is TGTGCCAGCAGCGCCTACAGGGGGCGCGGTCTAGAGACCCAGTACTTC. Protein: CASSAYRGRGLETQYF. The J gene is TRBJ2-5, the V gene TRBV7-2; 9 bases are a match to TRBD1. The CDR3 covers 16 residues. Germline V gene data show CDR1 as SGHTA and CDR2 as FQGNSA. The junction had 11 bases not matched to a gene; V was cut back by 5 bases and J by 4 bases.

At least ten counts were recorded for this clonotype. A read error may be the cause here, since a much bigger clone is one base away. This chain connects TRBV6-1 to TRBJ2-5, with D perhaps assigned TRBD1 or TRBD2 (5 bases each). CDR3 size: 15 residues. In germline, CDR1 is MNHNS, CDR2 SASEGT. Trimming shortened V by 5 bases and J by 11 bases, and 24 bases separated the two germline ends. The CDR3 is CASSRGPFSDNEQYF. CDR3 sequence (DNA): TGTGCCAGCAGTAGGGGACCTTTCTCGGACAATGAGCAGTACTTC.

The chain carries TRBV11-2 and TRBJ2-3; no clear D. Germline V gene lookup returns CDR1 SGHAT and CDR2 FQNNGV. Deletions cut 8 bases from V and 2 bases from J, with 14 bases between. This CDR3 has 14 residues. This CDR3 is CASSFGSTTDTQYF. As DNA, the CDR3 is TGTGCCAGCTCGTTCGGAAGCACCACAGATACGCAGTATTTT.

This chain joins TRBV6-5 and TRBJ2-1; 7 bases are a match to TRBD1. There are 15 residues in the CDR3. The V gene end was trimmed by 6 bases and the J gene end by 4 bases; junction bases not matched to a gene: 9. In germline, CDR1 is MNHEY, CDR2 SVGAGI. The chain's CDR3 is CASRLQGFTYNEQFF. CDR3 DNA sequence: TGTGCCAGCAGGCTACAGGGGTTCACATACAATGAGCAGTTCTTC.

The chain has TRBV7-2 and TRBJ2-7, with D perhaps being TRBD1 or TRBD2 (5 bases each). The germline V gene has CDR1 SGHTA and CDR2 FQGNSA. Deletions cut 2 bases from V and 5 bases from J, with 10 bases between. The length of the CDR3 is 13 residues. CDR3 residues: CASSLSGPNEQYF. The CDR3 DNA follows: TGTGCCAGCAGCTTATCGGGACCCAACGAGCAGTACTTC.

V and J are TRBV6-7 and TRBJ1-3; D remains ambiguous. TRBV6-7 carries the ORF label, with uncertain function. Between the trimmed V and J ends, which lost 5 bases and 0 bases, there was a span of 11 bases. This CDR3 has 15 residues. The CDR3 is CASSQQRSSGNTIYF. DNA for the CDR3: TGTGCCAGCAGTCAACAGCGAAGCTCTGGAAACACCATATATTTT.

This clonotype has more than one count but fewer than ten. This chain joins TRBV7-9 and TRBJ2-2, with 10 bases identical to TRBD1. CDR1 and CDR2 from the germline V gene are SEHNR and FQNEAQ (reference sequence). Germline trimming cut 5 bases from V and 7 bases from J; bases unmatched to any gene: 10. CDR3 length: 16 residues. The CDR3 DNA reads as TGTGCCAGCAGCCCGACCGGGACAGGGGCCCTCGGGGAGCTGTTTTTT. This encodes CASSPTGTGALGELFF.

The chain joins TRBV19 to TRBJ2-5, with no clear D. This CDR3 is 13 amino acids long. Trimming shortened V by 5 bases and J by 5 bases, and 12 bases separated the two germline ends. CDR1 is LNHDA and CDR2 is SQIVND in the germline V gene (reference sequence). CDR3 amino acids: CASSLAPRETQYF. CDR3 sequence (DNA): TGTGCCAGTAGTCTGGCCCCTAGGGAGACCCAGTACTTC.

V gene TRBV12-3 or TRBV12-4 combines with J gene TRBJ2-5; 9 nucleotides line up with TRBD1. The CDR3 runs to 14 residues. The junction had 5 bases not matched to a gene; V was cut back by 4 bases and J by 5 bases. The CDR3 region is CASSSLGTGETQYF. CDR3 bases: TGTGCCAGCAGTTCCCTGGGGACAGGGGAGACCCAGTACTTC.

Of note for this clonotype: One end of the junction is discordant with germline, which a read error may explain. CDR3 loop: CASRDRVNSPLHF. CDR3 DNA: TGTGCCAGCAGGGACAGGGTTAATTCACCCCTCCACTTC. This chain connects TRBV6-6 to TRBJ2-7; 8 bases agree with TRBD1. The germline gives CDR1 MNHNY, CDR2 SVGAGI (reference sequence). CDR3 length equals 13 residues.

This clonotype is categorized as medium-sized (0.01 to 0.1%). The chain links TRBV27 to TRBJ1-1; D gene uncertain. Germline values: CDR1 MNHEY, CDR2 SMNVEV (reference sequence). The CDR3 length is 11 residues. The V gene lost 8 bases and the J gene lost 8 bases, with 12 bases spanning the gap. The chain's CDR3 is CASGLLREAFF. The DNA of the CDR3 is TGTGCCAGCGGATTGCTGCGGGAAGCTTTCTTT.

The genes are TRBV7-6 and TRBJ2-5, with D possibly called TRBD1 or TRBD2 (5 bases each). Gene TRBJ2-1 matches the end of the DNA better, so the J call may be wrong. The CDR3 extends over 12 amino acids. Germline assignment: CDR1 SGHVS and CDR2 FNYEAQ. CDR3 DNA: TGTGCCAGCAGGGAGGAGAAAAGGGGACAGTTCTTC. Translated, it gives CASREEKRGQFF.

This clonotype has just one count. V gene TRBV10-3 combines with J gene TRBJ2-2; D unresolved. CDR1 and CDR2 (germline): ENHRY, SYGVKD. CDR3 length equals 15 residues. Trimming took off 4 bases at V and 4 bases at J, with 13 bases between the two ends. The CDR3 coding sequence is TGTGCCATCAGTGGGCAACCCGGACCCACCGGGGAGCTGTTTTTT. It translates to CAISGQPGPTGELFF.

V is TRBV7-3 and J is TRBJ2-1; 8 bases fit TRBD2. The DNA end is a closer match to TRBJ2-7, so the J assignment may be wrong. CDR3 length: 15 residues. Germline CDR1 and CDR2: SGHTA and FQGTGA. CDR3 in amino acids: CASSSTSEETDTQYF. The CDR3 coding sequence is TGTGCCAGCAGCTCGACTAGCGAGGAGACAGATACGCAGTACTTC.

Comment on this clonotype: A read error may account for a junction end that differs from germline. The chain joins TRBV7-6 to TRBJ2-2; 8 bases fit TRBD2. The CDR3 loop spans 14 amino acids. Germline V gene lookup returns CDR1 SGHVS and CDR2 FNYEAQ. The CDR3 region is CASSERGGAGELFF. As DNA, the CDR3 is TGTGCTAGCAGCGAACGGGGGGGTGCCGGGGAGCTGTTTTTT.

The chain is built from TRBV7-9 and TRBJ2-1; TRBD2 matches 10 bases. V was clipped by 5 bases and J by 6 bases; unmatched bases: 4. Germline CDR1 SEHNR, CDR2 FQNEAQ (reference sequence). The CDR3 length is 14 residues. The CDR3 DNA reads TGTGCCAGCAGCCGATCTAGCGGGAGCAATGAGCAGTTCTTC. Translated: CASSRSSGSNEQFF.

This chain links TRBV6-1 with TRBJ2-7; D is unclear. The CDR3 length is 15 residues. Between the trimmed V and J ends, which lost 2 bases and 3 bases, there was a span of 14 bases. Germline-derived CDR1 and CDR2 are MNHNS and SASEGT. CDR3 DNA sequence: TGTGCCAGCAGTGAAATTGTCTCACTTCGCTACGAGCAGTACTTC. Amino acids: CASSEIVSLRYEQYF.

Notes on this clonotype: In this CDR3 the conserved last residue, phenylalanine or tryptophan, is missing, so a read error is likely. It is unclear where the CDR3 begins or ends on the DNA, so no DNA is shown, and the CDR3 is as TCRdb lists it. The chain employs TRBV6-6 and TRBJ1-1; TRBD1 was called by the table and not checked on the DNA. Inclusive of both ends, the CDR3 amounts to 17 amino acids. Germline V lookup: CDR1 MNHNY, CDR2 SVGAGI (reference sequence). CDR3 sequence reads: CASSYSPVGTMSSSSGQ.